A single sample gave rise to the 28 T cell receptor beta chains below, sequenced in a study of cytomegalovirus exposure and HLA in healthy donors (dated by TCRdb to about 2017). The library was built by means of the immunoSEQ multiplex PCR assay. What TCRdb holds here is the immuneACCESS table cut down to in-frame rearrangements. Part of the clones is not present; checked against another copy, under half of the missing clones reflect an unresolved V gene, and the others are unexplained. Present in this sample are 200,000 to 250,000 clones, approximately 87% of which were seen just once. The top ten clones comprise approximately 2.5% of the sample. Material for sequencing was PBMCs. Source of these receptors: a man aged 18-30 years in good health and CMV-seronegative.

The chain combines TRBV5-4 with TRBJ2-1, with a tentative D call TRBD2 (6 bases). CDR3 length equals 15 residues. V lost 4 bases and J 8 bases, leaving 19 bases between the germline ends. Germline CDR1 and CDR2: SGHNT and YYREEE (reference sequence). The CDR3 spells CASSPGWGDGDEQFF. CDR3 nucleotides: TGTGCCAGCAGCCCGGGATGGGGGGACGGGGATGAGCAGTTCTTC.

The V and J genes are TRBV28 and TRBJ1-4; a weak D match, TRBD1 (5 bases). Germline V CDR1 and CDR2: MDHEN, SYDVKM. There are 13 residues in the CDR3. Trimming took off 11 bases at V and 2 bases at J, with 12 bases between the two ends. DNA for the CDR3: TGTGCCGTGTTGGGGGGTACTAATGAAAAACTGTTTTTT. This sequence encodes CAVLGGTNEKLFF.

This clone was counted a few times. The rearrangement joins TRBV29-1 to TRBJ1-2; TRBD1 aligns across 9 bases. CDR1 is SQVTM, CDR2 ANQGSEA, per germline. The J segment lost 3 bases and the V segment lost 7 bases, leaving 6 bases of the junction unmatched. The CDR3 contains 13 residues. Here the CDR3 DNA reads TGCAGCGCCCGGGACAGGGACTACTATGGCTACACCTTC. Protein sequence: CSARDRDYYGYTF.

V is TRBV7-2 and J is TRBJ2-5; TRBD2 matches at 10 bases. Unmatched junction bases numbered 5, after V lost 6 bases and J lost 13 bases. The germline gives CDR1 SGHTA, CDR2 FQGNSA. CDR3 size: 11 residues. The CDR3 DNA is TGTGCCAGCAGTTCTAGCGGGAGCCGGTACTTC. Encoded protein: CASSSSGSRYF. The variable domain in full, with the rest retrieved from reference TRBV7-2 and TRBJ2-5, is GAGVSQSPSNKVTEKGKDVELRCDPISGHTALYWYRQSLGQGLEFLIYFQGNSAPDKSGLPSDRFSAERTGGSVSTLTIQRTQQEDSAVYLCASSSSGSRYFGPGTRLLVL.

The chain uses TRBV7-9 and TRBJ1-5; D call uncertain. The CDR3 loop spans 12 amino acids. Deletions cut 5 bases from V and 7 bases from J, with 9 bases between. Germline assignment: CDR1 SEHNR and CDR2 FQNEAQ (reference sequence). The CDR3 is CASSTPEQPQHF. CDR3 DNA sequence: TGTGCCAGCAGCACCCCGGAGCAGCCCCAGCATTTT.

The chain combines TRBV27 with TRBJ1-1, with a possible D match to TRBD1 (5 bases). In germline, CDR1 is MNHEY, CDR2 SMNVEV (reference sequence). V gave up 5 bases and J gave up 4 bases, with 17 bases separating them. This CDR3 has 15 residues. The CDR3 here is CASSPLRGFSTEAFF. DNA for the CDR3: TGTGCCAGCAGTCCTCTAAGGGGATTTTCCACTGAAGCTTTCTTT.

This clone was counted once. V usage is TRBV18 and J usage is TRBJ1-4; 10 bases fit TRBD1. Germline values: CDR1 KGHSH, CDR2 LQKENI. The CDR3 has 15 amino acids. The V and J ends lost 6 bases and 3 bases, in that order; junction bases with no gene match: 4. The DNA for the CDR3 is TGTGCCAGCTCGCTTGGGACAGGGGCTAATGAAAAACTGTTTTTT. This sequence encodes CASSLGTGANEKLFF.

The chain is built from TRBV6-1 and TRBJ1-6, with D unresolved. The CDR3 spans 13 residues. V was shortened by 4 bases and J by 8 bases, with 9 bases between the two germline ends. Germline-derived CDR1 and CDR2 are MNHNS and SASEGT. CDR3 DNA: TGTGCCAGCAGTGCGGAGGGAGATTCACCCCTCCACTTT. This encodes CASSAEGDSPLHF.

The chain has TRBV5-4 and TRBJ2-7; TRBD2 matches 16 bases. Looked up from germline, CDR1 is SGHNT and CDR2 is YYREEE (reference sequence). The V gene end was trimmed by 0 bases and the J gene end by 3 bases; junction bases not matched to a gene: 9. The CDR3 totals 19 residues. The DNA of the CDR3 is TGTGCCAGCAGCTTGGCTCAGGGACTAGCGGGAGGGCCGGGCTACGAGCAGTACTTC. It specifies CASSLAQGLAGGPGYEQYF.

J is TRBJ2-5 and V is TRBV9, with 10 bases that match TRBD2. The germline CDR1 and CDR2 sequences are SGDLS and YYNGEE. The CDR3 is made up of 16 amino acids. V lost 4 bases, J lost 1 base, and 7 bases stayed unmatched. This CDR3 reads CASSSSGLARQETQYF. The CDR3 DNA reads TGTGCCAGCAGCTCGTCGGGACTAGCGCGCCAAGAGACCCAGTACTTC.

This clone came up a few times. Other DNA sequences from this sample encode an identical CDR3 as well. The chain links TRBV19 to TRBJ2-7, with TRBD1 matching 9 bases. This CDR3 has 13 residues. The ends lost 5 bases at V and 3 bases at J; junction bases unmatched: 2. Germline V gene data show CDR1 as LNHDA and CDR2 as SQIVND (reference sequence). For the CDR3, the DNA is TGTGCCAGTAGTGCGGGACAGGGCTACGAGCAGTACTTC. It is translated as CASSAGQGYEQYF.

The chain has TRBV5-4 and TRBJ1-2; 7 positions match TRBD1. CDR1 and CDR2 from the germline V gene are SGHNT and YYREEE (reference sequence). Trimming removed 3 bases from V and 8 bases from J; junction bases left unmatched: 13. The CDR3 covers 15 residues. The CDR3 DNA sequence: TGTGCCAGCAGCTCATCTAAGACAGGGTATAGAGGCTACACCTTC. This encodes CASSSSKTGYRGYTF.

This chain connects TRBV9 to TRBJ2-2; perhaps TRBD2 as D (6 bases). Germline V gene sequence: CDR1 SGDLS, CDR2 YYNGEE. V lost 0 bases and J 8 bases, leaving 11 bases between the germline ends. The CDR3 totals 14 residues. As DNA, the CDR3 is TGTGCCAGCAGCGTAGTGGCGGGGACGGGGGAGCTGTTTTTT. This translates into CASSVVAGTGELFF.

The CDR3 DNA sequence: TGTGCCAGTAGTATGGGAGGGACAGGGGCCTACGAGCAGTACTTC. It is translated as CASSMGGTGAYEQYF. The rearrangement links TRBV19 to TRBJ2-7, with TRBD1 identical over 10 bases. This CDR3 is built from 15 residues. Germline V gives CDR1 LNHDA, CDR2 SQIVND (reference sequence). V trimming: 3 bases; J trimming: 2 bases; junction bases outside the gene matches: 4. Together with reference TRBV19 and TRBJ2-7, the CDR3 gives the full variable domain: DGGITQSPKYLFRKEGQNVTLSCEQNLNHDAMYWYRQDPGQGLRLIYYSQIVNDFQKGDIAEGYSVSREKKESFPLTVTSAQKNPTAFYLCASSMGGTGAYEQYFGPGTRLTVT.

This chain connects TRBV6-5 to TRBJ1-2; a weak D match, TRBD1 (5 bases). The CDR3 runs 14 residues. Trimming took off 6 bases at V and 2 bases at J, with 13 bases between the two ends. Per the germline V gene, CDR1 is MNHEY and CDR2 is SVGAGI. The CDR3: CASRAPGNNYGYTF. CDR3 bases: TGTGCCAGCAGAGCCCCAGGGAACAACTATGGCTACACCTTC.

The V and J genes are TRBV19 and TRBJ2-1, with 10 nucleotides matching TRBD2. CDR3 length equals 14 residues. Germline CDR1 reads LNHDA; CDR2 reads SQIVND (reference sequence). V was clipped by 7 bases and J by 6 bases; unmatched bases: 6. CDR3: CASIEAGGPNEQFF. CDR3 in DNA: TGTGCCAGTATTGAAGCGGGAGGGCCCAATGAGCAGTTCTTC.

This clone was seen once. This chain joins TRBV4-3 and TRBJ2-7; 8 nucleotides align to TRBD1. Germline lookup yields CDR1 LGHNA and CDR2 YSLEER. The CDR3 is 15 amino acids. The junction had 4 bases not matched to a gene; V was cut back by 0 bases and J by 3 bases. Here the CDR3 DNA reads TGCGCCAGCAGCCAAGACTCAGGACAGGGCTACGAGCAGTACTTC. It yields the protein CASSQDSGQGYEQYF.

This chain links TRBV5-4 with TRBJ2-7; TRBD2 matches at 9 bases. This CDR3 is 15 amino acids long. CDR1 and CDR2 from the germline V gene are SGHNT and YYREEE (reference sequence). V trimming: 0 bases; J trimming: 7 bases; junction bases outside the gene matches: 8. The CDR3 is CASSLGASGIVEQYF. For the CDR3, the DNA is TGTGCCAGCAGCTTGGGAGCTAGCGGGATCGTAGAGCAGTACTTC. The full variable domain, its missing parts supplied by reference TRBV5-4 and TRBJ2-7, is ETGVTQSPTHLIKTRGQQVTLRCSSQSGHNTVSWYQQALGQGPQFIFQYYREEENGRGNFPPRFSGLQFPNYSSELNVNALELDDSALYLCASSLGASGIVEQYFGPGTRLTVT.

The chain links TRBV5-1 to TRBJ2-1; no clear D. Germline CDR1 and CDR2: SGHRS and YFSETQ. Trimming cost V 1 base and J 3 bases, with 5 bases left between them. The CDR3 length is 13 residues. The CDR3 is CASSLLHYNEQFF. The CDR3 nucleotides are TGCGCCAGCAGCTTGTTACACTACAATGAGCAGTTCTTC.

Comment on this clone: This specimen includes other DNA sequences encoding the same CDR3. CDR3 sequence: CASSLGLSYEQYF. DNA for the CDR3: TGTGCCAGCAGTTTAGGACTATCCTACGAGCAGTACTTC. The chain uses TRBV28 and TRBJ2-7; TRBD2 is a possible D gene (6 bases). This CDR3 has 13 residues. The germline V gene has CDR1 MDHEN and CDR2 SYDVKM. With 2 bases removed from V and 1 base from J, the gap between germline ends came to 6 bases.

This rearrangement joins TRBV5-1 to TRBJ2-7; TRBD2 aligns across 7 bases. CDR3 length: 15 residues. V shed 3 bases and J 4 bases; nucleotides not matched to a gene: 10. Germline V CDR1 and CDR2: SGHRS, YFSETQ. The CDR3 nucleotides are TGCGCCAGCAGCTCCCGTTCGGGGGGTATTTACGAGCAGTACTTC. The encoded protein is CASSSRSGGIYEQYF. The full variable domain, its missing parts supplied by reference TRBV5-1 and TRBJ2-7, is KAGVTQTPRYLIKTRGQQVTLSCSPISGHRSVSWYQQTPGQGLQFLFEYFSETQRNKGNFPGRFSGRQFSNSRSEMNVSTLELGDSALYLCASSSRSGGIYEQYFGPGTRLTVT.

The rearrangement uses TRBV7-6 and TRBJ2-1; 8 bases align to TRBD1. J was trimmed by 2 bases and V by 5 bases; bases with no gene match: 8. Germline V CDR1 and CDR2: SGHVS, FNYEAQ. The CDR3 sequence is 16 residues long. CDR3 bases: TGTGCCAGCAGCCCCGGACAGGGATCTGCCTACAATGAGCAGTTCTTC. Residues: CASSPGQGSAYNEQFF. Using reference TRBV7-6 and TRBJ2-1 for the parts outside the CDR3, the full variable domain is GAGVSQSPRYKVTKRGQDVALRCDPISGHVSLYWYRQALGQGPEFLTYFNYEAQQDKSGLPNDRFSAERPEGSISTLTIQRTEQRDSAMYRCASSPGQGSAYNEQFFGPGTRLTVL.

This clone occurred once. The gene calls are TRBV10-3 and TRBJ1-5; D gene uncertain. Deletions cut 3 bases from V and 4 bases from J, with 4 bases between. There are 12 residues in the CDR3. CDR1 ENHRY and CDR2 SYGVKD come from the germline V gene. The CDR3 nucleotides are TGTGCCATCAGTGACCCAAATCAGCCCCAGCATTTT. It specifies CAISDPNQPQHF.

V and J are TRBV7-9 and TRBJ1-1; D gene unclear. The CDR3 extends over 13 amino acids. The V gene lost 5 bases and the J gene lost 3 bases, with 10 bases spanning the gap. Germline V gene sequence: CDR1 SEHNR, CDR2 FQNEAQ (reference sequence). In DNA, the CDR3 is TGTGCCAGCAGCCCCACAGCCTACACTGAAGCTTTCTTT. It codes for CASSPTAYTEAFF.

The genes are TRBV28 and TRBJ1-2; perhaps TRBD1 as D (6 bases). CDR1 and CDR2 (germline): MDHEN, SYDVKM. The CDR3 has 15 amino acids. The V and J ends lost 5 bases and 1 base respectively, with 14 bases between them. The CDR3 protein is CASSPRGQLNYGYTF. The CDR3 DNA sequence: TGTGCCAGCAGTCCCCGAGGACAGCTTAACTATGGCTACACCTTC.

This chain joins TRBV7-3 and TRBJ1-2, with 9 nucleotides matching TRBD1. Losses at the gene ends were 0 bases for V and 3 bases for J; bases not matched to a gene: 5. Germline V gene sequence: CDR1 SGHTA, CDR2 FQGTGA. The CDR3 is made up of 16 amino acids. The CDR3 reads CASSLTGGQGDYGYTF. The CDR3, as DNA: TGTGCCAGCAGCTTAACGGGGGGACAGGGTGACTATGGCTACACCTTC.

This clone was observed once. The rearrangement joins TRBV6-5 to TRBJ1-2; the D gene is possibly TRBD1 (5 bases). CDR1 is MNHEY and CDR2 is SVGAGI in the germline V gene. The CDR3 has 16 amino acids. The V and J ends lost 2 bases and 3 bases respectively, with 16 bases between them. CDR3 sequence reads: CASSYRRAAPDYGYTF. DNA for the CDR3: TGTGCCAGCAGTTACCGCAGGGCCGCCCCCGACTATGGCTACACCTTC.

The V gene is TRBV10-1, the J gene TRBJ2-7, with D tentatively TRBD1 (6 bases). The germline V gene has CDR1 WNHNN and CDR2 SYGVQD (reference sequence). V lost 6 bases and J 5 bases, leaving 11 bases between the germline ends. The CDR3 is 12 amino acids. The CDR3, as DNA: TGCGCCAGCAGCCACGGGACAAACGAGCAGTACTTC. Translated, it gives CASSHGTNEQYF.